This T cell receptor beta chain was identified in a study of blood T cell repertoires in COVID-19. Study overall: Samples representing acute and convalescent COVID-19 were sourced from the United States, Italy and Spain. T cells, B-cell-depleted T cells, or PBMCs provided the cDNA or gDNA that served as material.

V was trimmed by 4 bases and J by 6 bases, leaving 17 bases between them. The germline CDR1 and CDR2 sequences are SGHNT and YYREEE (reference sequence). The CDR3 has 14 amino acids. Per the original methods: Reference gene primer amplification yielded estimated nucleated cell counts. Measured with immunoSEQ multiplex PCR; TCRdb has only the in-frame clones, and not every one. The V and J calls and clone size are taken from that table; D and trimming were inferred from the DNA. The data show fewer than 200,000 clones, with approximately 85% seen just once and approximately 1.2% held by the top ten. The TCR was taken from a man in his 60s who had recovered from COVID-19. This chain joins TRBV5-4 and TRBJ2-7, with D perhaps matching TRBD1 (6 bases). Material for sequencing was peripheral blood. The chain's CDR3 is CASSATGSLREQYF. The CDR3 bases are TGTGCCAGCAGCGCTACAGGGTCCCTACGCGAGCAGTACTTC.